This TCR beta chain was documented in a study of cytomegalovirus exposure and HLA in healthy donors. Germline V lookup: CDR1 LNHDA, CDR2 SQIVND (reference sequence). V gave up 3 bases and J gave up 6 bases; unmatched junction bases: 12. CDR3 length: 17 residues. The PCR made use of 60 Vbeta and 13 Jbeta primers. Study processing details: Counted up in a later analysis, unique TCR beta chains came to about 80 million, with about 9.9 million shared. TCRdb's table, derived via immunoSEQ multiplex PCR, lists solely in-frame clones and lacks some. That table is the source of V, J and clone size, and D and trimming were worked out from the DNA. Counted here are about 160,000 clones, 60% to 85% occurring once; the ten biggest clones make up roughly 7.3%.

Sequenced: PBMCs. J is TRBJ1-5 and V is TRBV19; 9 bases fit TRBD1. The receptor comes from a male donor in good health and CMV-seropositive. The CDR3 loop is CASSIQGTGSLGQPQHF. In DNA, the CDR3 is TGTGCCAGTAGTATTCAGGGGACAGGGAGTTTGGGTCAGCCCCAGCATTTT. Using reference TRBV19 and TRBJ1-5 for the parts outside the CDR3, the full variable domain is DGGITQSPKYLFRKEGQNVTLSCEQNLNHDAMYWYRQDPGQGLRLIYYSQIVNDFQKGDIAEGYSVSREKKESFPLTVTSAQKNPTAFYLCASSIQGTGSLGQPQHFGDGTRLSIL.